This TCR beta chain stems from a study of blood T cells in healthy people across ages. Study findings and constraints: Investigators viewed diversity estimates from one million T cells as underestimates, the study reported. Older individuals had lower TCR beta diversity per million T cells (the decline was roughly linear). Unsorted PBMCs ruled out conclusive naive versus antigen-experienced comparison.

About this clonotype itself: Its antigen is not known.

Together with a sample-barcoded 5' primer, a J-beta primer mix was included in a second PCR lasting roughly 6 to 12 cycles. MiXCR was run by TCRdb on the 5' RACE reads, yielding one entry per CDR3 protein. Of 1.5 million to 2 million distinct CDR3 sequences listed, about 39% were seen once; the top ten hold 23%. The receptor was isolated from a human donor in good health. The sample comprised blood.

This CDR3 reads CASSFETGLGEKLFF. CDR3 bases: TGTGCCAGCAGCTTTGAGACAGGTCTGGGTGAAAAACTGTTTTTT. The chain has TRBV7-2 and TRBJ1-4, with D possibly matching TRBD1 (6 bases). CDR1 and CDR2 from the germline V gene are SGHTA and FQGNSA. V was pared by 3 bases and J by 7 bases, with 15 bases between. The CDR3 has 15 residues.